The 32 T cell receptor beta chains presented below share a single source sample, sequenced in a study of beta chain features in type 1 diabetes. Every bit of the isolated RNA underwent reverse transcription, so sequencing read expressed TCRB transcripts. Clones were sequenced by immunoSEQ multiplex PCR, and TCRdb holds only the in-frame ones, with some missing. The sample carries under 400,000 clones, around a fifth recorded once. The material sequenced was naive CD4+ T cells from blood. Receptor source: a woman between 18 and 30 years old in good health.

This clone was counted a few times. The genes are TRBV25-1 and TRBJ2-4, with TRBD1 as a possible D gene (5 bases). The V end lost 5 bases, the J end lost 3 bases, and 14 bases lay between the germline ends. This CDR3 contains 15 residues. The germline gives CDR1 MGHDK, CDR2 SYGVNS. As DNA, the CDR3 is TGTGCCAGCAGTCTGGGTGGGGCTGGCAAAAACATTCAGTACTTC. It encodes CASSLGGAGKNIQYF.

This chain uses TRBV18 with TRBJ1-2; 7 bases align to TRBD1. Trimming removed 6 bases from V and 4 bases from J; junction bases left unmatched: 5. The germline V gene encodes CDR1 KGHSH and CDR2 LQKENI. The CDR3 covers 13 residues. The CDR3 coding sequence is TGTGCCAGCTCCCTTGACAGGGTCTATGGCTACACCTTC. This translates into CASSLDRVYGYTF.

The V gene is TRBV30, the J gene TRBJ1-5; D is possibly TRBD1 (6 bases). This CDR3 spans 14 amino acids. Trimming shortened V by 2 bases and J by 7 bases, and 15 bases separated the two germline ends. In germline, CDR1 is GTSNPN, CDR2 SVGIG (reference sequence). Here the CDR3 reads CAWSQGHRDQPQHF. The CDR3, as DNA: TGTGCCTGGAGTCAGGGACACCGCGACCAGCCCCAGCATTTT.

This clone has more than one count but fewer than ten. The DNA for the CDR3 is TGTGCCAGCAGCGTAGCTACGGGTCTAGCGGACAATGAGCAGTTCTTC. It yields the protein CASSVATGLADNEQFF. The chain uses TRBV9 and TRBJ2-1, with 7 bases identical to TRBD2. Germline V gene lookup returns CDR1 SGDLS and CDR2 YYNGEE. The CDR3 totals 16 residues. Trimming took 0 bases from V and 5 from J; bases not matched to a gene: 8.

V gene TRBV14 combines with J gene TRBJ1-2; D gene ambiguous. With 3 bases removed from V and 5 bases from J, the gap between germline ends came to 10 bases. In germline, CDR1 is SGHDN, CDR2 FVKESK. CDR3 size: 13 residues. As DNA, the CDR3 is TGTGCCAGCAGCCACGGGATTCGGTATGGCTACACCTTC. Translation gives CASSHGIRYGYTF.

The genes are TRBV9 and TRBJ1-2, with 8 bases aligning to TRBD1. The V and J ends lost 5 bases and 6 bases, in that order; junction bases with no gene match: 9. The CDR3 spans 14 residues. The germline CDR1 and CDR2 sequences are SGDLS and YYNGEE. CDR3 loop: CASRRDRSPNGYTF. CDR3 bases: TGTGCCAGCAGAAGGGACAGGTCCCCGAATGGCTACACCTTC.

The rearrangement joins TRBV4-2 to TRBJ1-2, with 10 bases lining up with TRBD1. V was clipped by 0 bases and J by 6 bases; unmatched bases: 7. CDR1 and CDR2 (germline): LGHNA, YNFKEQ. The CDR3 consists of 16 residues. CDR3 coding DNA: TGTGCCAGCAGCCAAGATTGGGGACAGGGGAGACATGGCTACACCTTC. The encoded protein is CASSQDWGQGRHGYTF.

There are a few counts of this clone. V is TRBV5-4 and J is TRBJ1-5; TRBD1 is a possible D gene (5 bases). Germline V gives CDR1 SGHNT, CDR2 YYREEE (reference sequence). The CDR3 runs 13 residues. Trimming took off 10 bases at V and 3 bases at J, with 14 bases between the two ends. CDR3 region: CAWRGEDNQPQHF. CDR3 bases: TGTGCCTGGAGGGGCGAGGACAATCAGCCCCAGCATTTT.

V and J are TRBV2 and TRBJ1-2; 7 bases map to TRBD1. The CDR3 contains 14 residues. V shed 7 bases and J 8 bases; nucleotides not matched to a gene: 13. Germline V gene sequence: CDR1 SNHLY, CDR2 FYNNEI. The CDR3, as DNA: TGTGCCAGCACCAGAAGTGAGGGGGCCTGGGGCTACACCTTC. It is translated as CASTRSEGAWGYTF.

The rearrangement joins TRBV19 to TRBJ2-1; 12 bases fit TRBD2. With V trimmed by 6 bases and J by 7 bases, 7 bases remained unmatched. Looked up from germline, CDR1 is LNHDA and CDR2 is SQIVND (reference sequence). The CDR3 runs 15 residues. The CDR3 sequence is CASRMTSGRENEQFF. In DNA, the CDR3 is TGTGCCAGTAGGATGACTAGCGGGAGAGAAAATGAGCAGTTCTTC.

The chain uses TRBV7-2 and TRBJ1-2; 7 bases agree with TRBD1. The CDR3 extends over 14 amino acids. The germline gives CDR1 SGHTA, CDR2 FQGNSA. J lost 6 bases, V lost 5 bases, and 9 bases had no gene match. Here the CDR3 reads CASSTQTGPDGYTF. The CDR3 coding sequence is TGTGCCAGCAGCACCCAGACAGGGCCGGATGGCTACACCTTC.

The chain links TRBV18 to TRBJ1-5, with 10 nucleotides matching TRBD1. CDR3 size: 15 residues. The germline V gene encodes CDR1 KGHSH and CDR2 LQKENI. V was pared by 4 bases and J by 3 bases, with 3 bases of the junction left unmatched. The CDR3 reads CASSLGTGDNQPQHF. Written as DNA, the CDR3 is TGTGCCAGCTCACTGGGGACAGGGGACAATCAGCCCCAGCATTTT.

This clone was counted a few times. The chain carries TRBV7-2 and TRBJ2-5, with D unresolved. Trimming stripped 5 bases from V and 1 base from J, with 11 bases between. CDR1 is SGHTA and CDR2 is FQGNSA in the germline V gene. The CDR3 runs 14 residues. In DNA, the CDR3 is TGTGCCAGCAGCCCCTCTCGGAGCCAAGAGACCCAGTACTTC. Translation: CASSPSRSQETQYF.

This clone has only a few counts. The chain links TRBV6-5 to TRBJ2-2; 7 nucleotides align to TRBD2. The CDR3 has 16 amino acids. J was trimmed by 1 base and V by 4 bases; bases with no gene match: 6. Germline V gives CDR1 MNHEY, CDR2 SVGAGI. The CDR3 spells CASSSPGGGNTGELFF. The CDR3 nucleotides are TGTGCCAGCAGTTCCCCGGGAGGAGGGAACACCGGGGAGCTGTTTTTT.

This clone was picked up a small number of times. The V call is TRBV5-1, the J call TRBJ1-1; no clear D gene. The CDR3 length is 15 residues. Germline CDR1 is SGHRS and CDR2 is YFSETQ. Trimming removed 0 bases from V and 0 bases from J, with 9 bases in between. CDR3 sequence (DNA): TGCGCCAGCAGCTTGGTTGGGCAGTTGAACACTGAAGCTTTCTTT. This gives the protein CASSLVGQLNTEAFF.

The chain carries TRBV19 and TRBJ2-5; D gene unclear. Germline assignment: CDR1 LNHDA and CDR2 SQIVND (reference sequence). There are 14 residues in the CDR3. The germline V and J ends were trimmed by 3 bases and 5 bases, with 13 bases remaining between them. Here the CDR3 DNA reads TGTGCCAGTAGTATGTCCAGGTCTGAGGAGACCCAGTACTTC. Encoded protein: CASSMSRSEETQYF.

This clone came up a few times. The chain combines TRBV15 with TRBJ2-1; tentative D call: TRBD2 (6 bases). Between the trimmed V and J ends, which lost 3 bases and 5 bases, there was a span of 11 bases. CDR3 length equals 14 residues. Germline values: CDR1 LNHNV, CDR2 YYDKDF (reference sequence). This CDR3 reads CATSSQLADNEQFF. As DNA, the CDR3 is TGTGCCACCAGCAGTCAACTAGCCGACAATGAGCAGTTCTTC.

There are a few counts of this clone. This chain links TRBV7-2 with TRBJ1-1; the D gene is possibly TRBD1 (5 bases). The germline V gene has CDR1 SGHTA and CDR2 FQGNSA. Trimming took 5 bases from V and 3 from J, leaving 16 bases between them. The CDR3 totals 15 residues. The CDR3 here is CASSLQTAPHTEAFF. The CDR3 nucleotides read TGTGCCAGCAGCCTCCAGACAGCCCCCCACACTGAAGCTTTCTTT.

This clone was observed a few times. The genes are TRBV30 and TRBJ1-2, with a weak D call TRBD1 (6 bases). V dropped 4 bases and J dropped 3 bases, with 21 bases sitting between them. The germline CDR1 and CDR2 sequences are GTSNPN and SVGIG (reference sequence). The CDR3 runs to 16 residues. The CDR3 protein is CAWTTWGGLADYGYTF. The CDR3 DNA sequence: TGTGCCTGGACCACTTGGGGGGGCCTGGCCGACTATGGCTACACCTTC.

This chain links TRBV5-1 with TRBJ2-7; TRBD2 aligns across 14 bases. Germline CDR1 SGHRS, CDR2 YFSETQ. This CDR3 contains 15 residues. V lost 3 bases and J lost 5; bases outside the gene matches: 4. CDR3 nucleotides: TGCGCCAGCAGCTCTGGACTAGCGGGAGGCGACGAGCAGTACTTC. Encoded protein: CASSSGLAGGDEQYF.

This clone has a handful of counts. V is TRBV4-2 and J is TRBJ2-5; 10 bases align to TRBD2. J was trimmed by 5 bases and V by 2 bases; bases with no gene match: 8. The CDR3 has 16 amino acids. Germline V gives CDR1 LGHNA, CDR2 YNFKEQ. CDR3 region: CASSQSGTSARETQYF. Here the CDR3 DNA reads TGTGCCAGCAGCCAATCCGGGACTAGCGCTCGGGAGACCCAGTACTTC.

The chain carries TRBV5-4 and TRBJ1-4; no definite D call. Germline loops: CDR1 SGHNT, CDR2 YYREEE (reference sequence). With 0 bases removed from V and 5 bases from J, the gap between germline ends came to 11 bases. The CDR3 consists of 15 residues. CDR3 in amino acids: CASSLASSQNEKLFF. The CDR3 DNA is TGTGCCAGCAGCTTGGCTAGCAGTCAGAATGAAAAACTGTTTTTT.

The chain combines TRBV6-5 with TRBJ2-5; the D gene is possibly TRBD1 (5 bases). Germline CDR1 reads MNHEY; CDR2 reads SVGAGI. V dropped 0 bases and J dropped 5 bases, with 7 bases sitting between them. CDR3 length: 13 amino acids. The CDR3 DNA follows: TGTGCCAGCAGTTACTCCAGGGCCGAGACCCAGTACTTC. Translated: CASSYSRAETQYF.

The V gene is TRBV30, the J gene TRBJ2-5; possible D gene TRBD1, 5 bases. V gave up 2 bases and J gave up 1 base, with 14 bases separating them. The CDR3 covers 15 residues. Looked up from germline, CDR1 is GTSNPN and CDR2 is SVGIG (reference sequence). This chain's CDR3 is CAWSPYTGSQETQYF. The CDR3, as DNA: TGTGCCTGGAGTCCTTATACAGGTTCCCAAGAGACCCAGTACTTC.

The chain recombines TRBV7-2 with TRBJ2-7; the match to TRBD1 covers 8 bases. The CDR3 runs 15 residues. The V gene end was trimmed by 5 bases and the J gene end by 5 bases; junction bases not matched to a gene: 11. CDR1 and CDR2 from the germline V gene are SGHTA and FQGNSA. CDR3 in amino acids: CASSLQWTGLNEQYF. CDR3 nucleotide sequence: TGTGCCAGCAGCCTCCAGTGGACAGGGTTGAACGAGCAGTACTTC.

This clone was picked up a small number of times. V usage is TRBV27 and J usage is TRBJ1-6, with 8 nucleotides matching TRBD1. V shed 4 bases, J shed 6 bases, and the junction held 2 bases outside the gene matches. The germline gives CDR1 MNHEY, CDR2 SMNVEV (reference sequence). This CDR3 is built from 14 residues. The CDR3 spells CASSSTGANSPLHF. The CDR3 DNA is TGTGCCAGCAGTTCGACAGGGGCTAATTCACCCCTCCACTTT.

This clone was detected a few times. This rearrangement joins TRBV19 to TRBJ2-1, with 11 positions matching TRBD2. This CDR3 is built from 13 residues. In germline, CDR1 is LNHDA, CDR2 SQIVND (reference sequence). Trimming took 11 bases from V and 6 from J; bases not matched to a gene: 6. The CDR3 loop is CASTSGILNEQFF. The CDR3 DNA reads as TGTGCCTCGACTAGCGGGATTCTCAATGAGCAGTTCTTC.

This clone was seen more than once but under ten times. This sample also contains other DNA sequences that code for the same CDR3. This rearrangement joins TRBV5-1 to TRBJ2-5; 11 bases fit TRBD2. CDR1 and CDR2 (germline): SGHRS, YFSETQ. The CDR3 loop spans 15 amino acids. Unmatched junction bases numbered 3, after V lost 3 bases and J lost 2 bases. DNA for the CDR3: TGCGCCAGCAGCTCGAGACTAGCGGGGCAAGAGACCCAGTACTTC. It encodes CASSSRLAGQETQYF.

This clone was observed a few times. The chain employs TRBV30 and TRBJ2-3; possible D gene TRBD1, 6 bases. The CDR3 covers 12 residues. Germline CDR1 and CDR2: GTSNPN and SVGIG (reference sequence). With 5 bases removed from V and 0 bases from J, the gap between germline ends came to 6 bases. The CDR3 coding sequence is TGTGCCTGGGGGGGCAGCACAGATACGCAGTATTTT. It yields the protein CAWGGSTDTQYF.

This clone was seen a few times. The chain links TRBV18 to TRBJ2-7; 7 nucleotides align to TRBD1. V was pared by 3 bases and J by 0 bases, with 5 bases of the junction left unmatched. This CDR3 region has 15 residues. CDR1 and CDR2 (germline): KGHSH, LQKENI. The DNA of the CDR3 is TGTGCCAGCTCACCCTCGGACAGGTACTCCTACGAGCAGTACTTC. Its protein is CASSPSDRYSYEQYF. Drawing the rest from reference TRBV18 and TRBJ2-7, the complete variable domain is NAGVMQNPRHLVRRRGQEARLRCSPMKGHSHVYWYRQLPEEGLKFMVYLQKENIIDESGMPKERFSAEFPKEGPSILRIQQVVRGDSAAYFCASSPSDRYSYEQYFGPGTRLTVT.

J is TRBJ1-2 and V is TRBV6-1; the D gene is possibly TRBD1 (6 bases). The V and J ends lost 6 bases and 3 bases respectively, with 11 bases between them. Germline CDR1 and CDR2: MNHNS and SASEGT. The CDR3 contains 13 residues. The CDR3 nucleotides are TGTGCCAGCAGAGGGGGTATCTACTATGGCTACACCTTC. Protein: CASRGGIYYGYTF.

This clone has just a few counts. CDR3 loop: CASSFRTDQETQYF. The CDR3 region has the DNA TGTGCCAGCAGCTTCCGGACAGACCAAGAGACCCAGTACTTC. J is TRBJ2-5 and V is TRBV7-8, with TRBD1 as a possible D gene (6 bases). V lost 3 bases, J lost 0 bases, and 8 bases lay in between. Germline V gene data show CDR1 as SGHVS and CDR2 as FQNEAQ. The CDR3 extends over 14 amino acids.